This TCR beta chain emerged from a study of PD-L1 blockade in urothelial cancer. Study at large: T cells were recovered from blood samples at a median of roughly 150,000.

This clone was recorded only once. Germline CDR1 SGHRS, CDR2 YFSETQ. V was pared by 3 bases and J by 4 bases, with 6 bases of the junction left unmatched. This CDR3 spans 14 amino acids. The table came from immunoSEQ multiplex PCR; TCRdb's copy has only in-frame clones and leaves some out. The sample consists of about 14,000 clones, 88% of them appearing once. The V call is TRBV5-1, the J call TRBJ2-7; 8 bases are shared with TRBD1. This clonotype was obtained from a man in his sixties or seventies with urothelial cancer. Source: PBMCs, taken around atezolizumab (anti-PD-L1) treatment. The CDR3 sequence: CASSWGDRLYEQYF. CDR3 bases: TGCGCCAGCAGCTGGGGGGACAGGCTTTACGAGCAGTACTTC.